This record looks at one T cell receptor (beta chain) sequence and its context. Its target is unknown. A single record per CDR3 protein comes from TCRdb applying MiXCR to the reads. The top ten clones hold around 17% of a sample with 110,000 to 150,000 distinct CDR3 sequences, approximately 5.9% of them seen once. This specimen comes from a study of T cell repertoires in cytomegalovirus infection. As for the study in general: Indicated by public TCR beta signatures were CMV infection and matching HLA type. Findings of the study overall: In two of eight donors, the top clonotype was HLA-C-restricted CMV-specific. There were carriers of CMV plus the relevant HLA, and cumulative public TCR beta family frequency identified them.

Germline CDR1 is MNHEY and CDR2 is SMNVEV (reference sequence). This CDR3 has 15 amino acids. V lost 6 bases, J lost 4 bases, and 8 bases stayed unmatched. This clonotype originated in a human donor in good health (CMV status not recorded). Some clones in this sample may be carry-over from other donors' samples. Sequenced sample: PBMCs. The chain is built from TRBV27 and TRBJ1-5, with 8 bases lining up with TRBD1. This CDR3 reads CASSTDRASNQPQHF. In DNA form, the CDR3 reads TGTGCCAGCAGCACGGACAGGGCCTCTAATCAGCCCCAGCATTTT.